One T cell receptor beta chain is described in this entry. The source of the sample is a study of blood T cell repertoires in COVID-19. Overall study context: Italy, Spain and the United States were the sources of the convalescent and acute COVID-19 samples. PBMCs, B-cell-depleted T cells, or T cells provided the cDNA or gDNA that made up the material.

Seattle patients were enrolled during active infection and followed longitudinally. The authors' processing: It was from reference gene primer amplification that nucleated cell counts were estimated. Method: immunoSEQ multiplex PCR; TCRdb's copy keeps in-frame clones and lacks some. The D gene and trimming were derived from the DNA, and the V and J assignments and clone size from that table. The sample includes 200,000 to 300,000 clones, more than 85% of them seen just once. This CDR3 region has 15 residues. The germline gives CDR1 MNHNY, CDR2 SVGAGI (reference sequence). Trimming cost V 6 bases and J 6 bases, with 21 bases left between them.

The sample taken for sequencing was peripheral blood. V and J are TRBV6-6 and TRBJ2-7, with D tentatively TRBD2 (6 bases). The TCR originated in an older woman with COVID-19, enrolled during active disease. The CDR3: CASSRGSGAPPEQYF. CDR3 nucleotides: TGTGCCAGCAGCCGAGGGTCGGGAGCCCCCCCCGAGCAGTACTTC.